Following are 15 T cell receptor beta chains from one sample sequenced in a study of shared clonotypes between healthy human individuals (dated by TCRdb to between 2020 and 2021). CD8 naive samples consisted of CD45RO-negative cells that were positively selected for CCR7, yielding a CD45RA+CCR7+ population without TemRA cells. Library generation was performed with the immunoSEQ multiplex PCR assay. TCRdb limited this immuneACCESS table to in-frame rearrangements with V and J called. A share of clones is missing; checked studies link under half to unresolved V genes, and the rest is unexplained. In this sample the table shows about 2 million clones, less than 95% of which occur a single time. The ten largest clonotypes hold 1% to 1.5% of the sample. The sample comprised naive CD8+ T cells sorted from blood. This specimen's cell subset or site label, per the study, means: CD45RA+CCR7+. The receptors were sampled from a man between 18 and 35 years old in good health.

This chain connects TRBV5-4 to TRBJ2-7, with TRBD1 identical over 9 bases. J was trimmed by 7 bases and V by 7 bases; bases with no gene match: 9. The V gene's germline CDR1 is SGHNT and CDR2 YYREEE (reference sequence). The CDR3 totals 13 residues. The CDR3 protein is CASRPRQGGEQYF. The CDR3 DNA follows: TGTGCCAGCCGCCCCAGACAGGGGGGAGAGCAGTACTTC.

The J gene is TRBJ1-1, the V gene TRBV27; D is uncertain. The CDR3 extends over 14 amino acids. With 4 bases removed from V and 3 bases from J, the gap between germline ends came to 12 bases. Germline assignment: CDR1 MNHEY and CDR2 SMNVEV (reference sequence). This CDR3 is CASSSGLGDTEAFF. CDR3 coding DNA: TGTGCCAGCAGTTCCGGCCTGGGAGACACTGAAGCTTTCTTT.

V usage is TRBV18 and J usage is TRBJ1-5, with 7 bases matching TRBD1. Germline values: CDR1 KGHSH, CDR2 LQKENI. Trimming removed 3 bases from V and 0 bases from J; junction bases left unmatched: 14. The CDR3 spans 19 residues. DNA of the CDR3: TGTGCCAGCTCACCTACTCACTCGACAGGGCCATATAGCAATCAGCCCCAGCATTTT. Its protein product is CASSPTHSTGPYSNQPQHF.

The chain has TRBV9 and TRBJ2-3, with TRBD2 identical over 14 bases. V trimming: 4 bases; J trimming: 0 bases; junction bases outside the gene matches: 16. The CDR3 covers 21 residues. Germline V gene lookup returns CDR1 SGDLS and CDR2 YYNGEE. In DNA, the CDR3 is TGTGCCAGCAGCCCCCCCCCGGGACTAGCGGGGGACGTCTCTAGCACAGATACGCAGTATTTT. Protein product: CASSPPPGLAGDVSSTDTQYF. The entire variable domain, with the rest obtained from reference TRBV9 and TRBJ2-3, is as follows: DSGVTQTPKHLITATGQRVTLRCSPRSGDLSVYWYQQSLDQGLQFLIQYYNGEERAKGNILERFSAQQFPDLHSELNLSSLELGDSALYFCASSPPPGLAGDVSSTDTQYFGPGTRLTVL.

This rearrangement joins TRBV4-1 to TRBJ2-7; 7 bases fit TRBD1. V dropped 4 bases and J dropped 2; count of bases not matched to a gene: 5. Germline CDR1 reads MGHRA; CDR2 reads YSYEKL. The CDR3 length is 14 residues. CDR3: CASSPWDRTYEQYF. In DNA form, the CDR3 reads TGCGCCAGCAGCCCCTGGGACAGAACCTACGAGCAGTACTTC.

V and J are TRBV6-5 and TRBJ2-3, with 7 bases that match TRBD2. CDR1 and CDR2 from the germline V gene are MNHEY and SVGAGI. The ends lost 4 bases at V and 0 bases at J; junction bases unmatched: 4. The CDR3 is made up of 15 amino acids. The CDR3 reads CASSSPGLSTDTQYF. The CDR3 nucleotides are TGTGCCAGCAGTTCGCCGGGACTAAGCACAGATACGCAGTATTTT.

This CDR3 is CASSPSGGAPDTQYF. The CDR3 DNA reads TGTGCCAGCAGCCCTAGCGGGGGGGCCCCAGATACGCAGTATTTT. The chain is built from TRBV7-9 and TRBJ2-3, with 12 bases that match TRBD2. Trimming took 5 bases from V and 4 from J; bases not matched to a gene: 4. Germline CDR1 reads SEHNR; CDR2 reads FQNEAQ (reference sequence). The CDR3 length is 15 residues.

The chain couples TRBV6-1 to TRBJ1-2; weak D call: TRBD1 (5 bases). The germline V gene has CDR1 MNHNS and CDR2 SASEGT. CDR3 length: 10 residues. The CDR3 reads CGSGEYGYTF. The CDR3 DNA reads TGTGGGTCGGGGGAGTATGGCTACACCTTC.

As for this clone: The identical CDR3 is also encoded by other nucleotide sequences in the sample. V usage is TRBV28 and J usage is TRBJ2-7; tentative D call: TRBD1 (6 bases). This CDR3 has 13 amino acids. With 2 bases removed from V and 3 bases from J, the gap between germline ends came to 8 bases. Germline CDR1 MDHEN, CDR2 SYDVKM. In nucleotides, the CDR3 is TGTGCCAGCAGTTTAGCAGGGGACTACGAGCAGTACTTC. Translating gives CASSLAGDYEQYF.

The chain carries TRBV28 and TRBJ2-7; D is unresolved. The CDR3 sequence is 14 residues long. Per the germline V gene, CDR1 is MDHEN and CDR2 is SYDVKM. V dropped 2 bases and J dropped 3 bases, with 11 bases sitting between them. This CDR3 reads CASSLIVKNYEQYF. The CDR3 nucleotides read TGTGCCAGCAGTTTAATCGTCAAAAACTACGAGCAGTACTTC.

Remarks on this clone: The same CDR3 also results from other DNA sequences found in this sample. The chain joins TRBV11-2 to TRBJ2-7, with unresolved D. From germline, CDR1 is SGHAT and CDR2 FQNNGV. The CDR3 consists of 12 residues. Trimming pared 4 bases from V and 2 bases from J, leaving 6 bases between. In DNA form, the CDR3 reads TGTGCCAGCAGCTCCGGTGCCTACGAGCAGTACTTC. Protein sequence: CASSSGAYEQYF.

Here the CDR3 reads CSVFWVRSNTIYF. The CDR3 DNA sequence: TGCAGCGTTTTCTGGGTTCGTTCAAACACCATATATTTT. This chain connects TRBV29-1 to TRBJ1-3; D is uncertain. Germline assignment: CDR1 SQVTM and CDR2 ANQGSEA. The CDR3 runs 13 residues. V lost 5 bases to trimming and J lost 6 bases, with 14 bases between them.

The chain joins TRBV19 to TRBJ2-7; the match to TRBD1 covers 7 bases. V shed 1 base, J shed 4 bases, and the junction held 7 bases outside the gene matches. Germline V gene sequence: CDR1 LNHDA, CDR2 SQIVND (reference sequence). The CDR3 covers 15 residues. CDR3 sequence: CASSIGDSLGYEQYF. The CDR3 DNA sequence: TGTGCCAGTAGTATAGGGGACAGTCTGGGGTACGAGCAGTACTTC.

This chain connects TRBV5-1 to TRBJ2-2; D gene uncertain. V dropped 1 base and J dropped 7 bases, with 14 bases sitting between them. The CDR3 spans 15 residues. Germline CDR1 SGHRS, CDR2 YFSETQ. CDR3 nucleotide sequence: TGCGCCAGCAGCTTGTTGTTTGCGGAGAACGGGGAGCTGTTTTTT. As protein: CASSLLFAENGELFF.

The gene calls are TRBV6-1 and TRBJ2-1; D is perhaps TRBD2 (7 bases). The V end lost 4 bases, the J end lost 6 bases, and 16 bases lay between the germline ends. Per the germline V gene, CDR1 is MNHNS and CDR2 is SASEGT. CDR3 length: 15 residues. The CDR3 is CASSGGRLASNEQFF. In nucleotides, the CDR3 is TGTGCCAGCAGTGGGGGGCGACTAGCCTCCAATGAGCAGTTCTTC.